The 8 T cell receptor beta chains below come from one sample, sequenced in a study of T cell changes during pregnancy in multiple sclerosis. Libraries were prepared by immunoSEQ multiplex PCR; TCRdb keeps only in-frame clonotypes and omits some of them. This table holds tens of thousands of clones, roughly 90% found once. This specimen consisted of peripheral blood, obtained in the second trimester of pregnancy. The receptors here all came from a female donor in good health, enrolled as a control in a pregnancy study.

V usage is TRBV7-2 and J usage is TRBJ1-2; D not resolved. The V and J ends lost 5 bases and 4 bases respectively, with 17 bases between them. This CDR3 has 15 amino acids. The germline CDR1 and CDR2 sequences are SGHTA and FQGNSA. The CDR3 DNA reads TGTGCCAGCAGCCCCCGCGGAGTGAGGGCCTATGGCTACACCTTC. This translates into CASSPRGVRAYGYTF.

This clone was counted once. The rearrangement uses TRBV28 and TRBJ2-3; 8 bases are shared with TRBD2. The CDR3 is made up of 17 amino acids. Trimming cost V 4 bases and J 2 bases; bases outside gene matches: 11. CDR1 is MDHEN and CDR2 is SYDVKM in the germline V gene. The CDR3: CASSSPSREDPTDTQYF. DNA of the CDR3: TGTGCCAGCAGTTCCCCTTCGCGGGAGGACCCCACAGATACGCAGTATTTT.

This chain joins TRBV10-3 and TRBJ2-3, with D possibly matching TRBD2 (6 bases). Trimming pared 1 base from V and 0 bases from J, leaving 14 bases between. The CDR3 spans 17 residues. The germline gives CDR1 ENHRY, CDR2 SYGVKD. The CDR3 bases are TGTGCCATCAGTGAGTTACCGGCGGGGCTGAGCACAGATACGCAGTATTTT. This translates into CAISELPAGLSTDTQYF.

V and J are TRBV30 and TRBJ2-5, with a possible D match to TRBD2 (6 bases). Germline V CDR1 and CDR2: GTSNPN, SVGIG (reference sequence). This CDR3 contains 15 residues. The germline V and J ends were trimmed by 2 bases and 7 bases, with 20 bases remaining between them. The CDR3 DNA sequence: TGTGCCTGGAGTAGGTCGACTAGTGTCGTCGTGACCCAGTACTTC. It is translated as CAWSRSTSVVVTQYF. The whole variable domain, remainder taken from reference TRBV30 and TRBJ2-5, is SQTIHQWPATLVQPVGSPLSLECTVEGTSNPNLYWYRQAAGRGLQLLFYSVGIGQISSEVPQNLSASRPQDRQFILSSKKLLLSDSGFYLCAWSRSTSVVVTQYFGPGTRLLVL.

This clone was seen once. The CDR3 protein is CASSLIQGSYNEQFF. The DNA of the CDR3 is TGCGCCAGCAGCTTGATCCAGGGTTCCTACAATGAGCAGTTCTTC. V is TRBV5-1 and J is TRBJ2-1; maybe TRBD1 (5 bases). The germline V and J ends were trimmed by 1 base and 1 base, with 9 bases remaining between them. Germline CDR1 and CDR2: SGHRS and YFSETQ. This CDR3 comprises 15 residues.

The V call is TRBV13, the J call TRBJ1-6; D is undetermined. The V and J ends lost 2 bases and 6 bases respectively, with 14 bases between them. Germline-derived CDR1 and CDR2 are PRHDT and FYEKMQ (reference sequence). CDR3 length: 16 amino acids. For the CDR3, the DNA is TGTGCCAGCAGCTTATATGGAGGGTTCTTTAATTCACCCCTCCACTTT. Translating it yields CASSLYGGFFNSPLHF.

This chain links TRBV7-8 with TRBJ1-4; TRBD1 matches at 9 bases. The V and J ends lost 5 bases and 9 bases, in that order; junction bases with no gene match: 13. The germline V gene has CDR1 SGHVS and CDR2 FQNEAQ. The CDR3 runs 16 residues. Here the CDR3 DNA reads TGTGCCAGCAGCCTACGGGACAGGGAAAATCGGCAAAAACTGTTTTTT. Residues: CASSLRDRENRQKLFF.

J is TRBJ1-1 and V is TRBV9, with D possibly TRBD1 on 5 matching bases. Germline lookup yields CDR1 SGDLS and CDR2 YYNGEE. There are 13 residues in the CDR3. Between the trimmed V and J ends, which lost 3 bases and 2 bases, there was a span of 8 bases. CDR3 residues: CASSAGVNTEAFF. In DNA form, the CDR3 reads TGTGCCAGCAGCGCGGGGGTAAACACTGAAGCTTTCTTT.